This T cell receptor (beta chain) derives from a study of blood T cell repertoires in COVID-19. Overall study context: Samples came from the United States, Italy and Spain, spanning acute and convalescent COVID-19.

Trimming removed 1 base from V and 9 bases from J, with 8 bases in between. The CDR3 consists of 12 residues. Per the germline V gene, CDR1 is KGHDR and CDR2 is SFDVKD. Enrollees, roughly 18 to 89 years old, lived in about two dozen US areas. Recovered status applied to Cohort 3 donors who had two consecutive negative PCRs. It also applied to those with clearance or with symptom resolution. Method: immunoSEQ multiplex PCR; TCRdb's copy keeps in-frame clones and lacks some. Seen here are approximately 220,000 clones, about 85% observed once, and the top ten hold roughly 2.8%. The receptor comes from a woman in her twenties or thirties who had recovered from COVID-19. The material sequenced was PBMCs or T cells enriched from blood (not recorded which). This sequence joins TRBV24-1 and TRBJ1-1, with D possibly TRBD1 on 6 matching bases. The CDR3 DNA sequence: TGTGCCACCAGTGATTTTCAGGGGAAAGCTTTCTTT. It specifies CATSDFQGKAFF.